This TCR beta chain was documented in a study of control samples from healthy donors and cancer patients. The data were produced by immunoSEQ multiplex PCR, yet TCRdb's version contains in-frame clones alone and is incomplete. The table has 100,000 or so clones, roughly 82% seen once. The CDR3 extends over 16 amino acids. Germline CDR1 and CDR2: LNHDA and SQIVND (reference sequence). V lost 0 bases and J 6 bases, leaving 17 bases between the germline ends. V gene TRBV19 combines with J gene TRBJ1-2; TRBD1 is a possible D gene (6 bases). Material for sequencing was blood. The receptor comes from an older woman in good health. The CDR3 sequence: CASSIERSSGAHGYTF. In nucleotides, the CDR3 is TGTGCCAGTAGTATAGAAAGATCCTCAGGGGCGCATGGCTACACCTTC.